This TCR beta chain was found in a study of blood T cell repertoires in COVID-19. Study as a whole: Both acute and convalescent COVID-19 samples were obtained from the United States, Italy and Spain. Nucleic acid was either cDNA or gDNA, and it came from T cells, B-cell-depleted T cells, or PBMCs.

Enrollment of patients from Seattle took place during active infection, with longitudinal follow-up. Germline V gene lookup returns CDR1 LNHDA and CDR2 SQIVND (reference sequence). Trimming pared 1 base from V and 5 bases from J, leaving 6 bases between. This CDR3 region has 13 residues. Original methodology: Reference gene primer amplification in the assay estimated nucleated cell counts. The protocol was immunoSEQ multiplex PCR, while the TCRdb copy is restricted to in-frame clones and leaves out a portion. V, J and clone size were drawn from that table, and D and trimming were deduced from the DNA. The sample has 130,000 or so clones, around nine tenths seen once.

This TCR derives from a woman between 70 and 85 years old with COVID-19, enrolled during active disease. Material for sequencing was peripheral blood. The genes are TRBV19 and TRBJ1-5, with unresolved D. The CDR3 region is CASSIAEDQPQHF. In nucleotides, the CDR3 is TGTGCCAGTAGTATAGCGGAGGATCAGCCCCAGCATTTT.